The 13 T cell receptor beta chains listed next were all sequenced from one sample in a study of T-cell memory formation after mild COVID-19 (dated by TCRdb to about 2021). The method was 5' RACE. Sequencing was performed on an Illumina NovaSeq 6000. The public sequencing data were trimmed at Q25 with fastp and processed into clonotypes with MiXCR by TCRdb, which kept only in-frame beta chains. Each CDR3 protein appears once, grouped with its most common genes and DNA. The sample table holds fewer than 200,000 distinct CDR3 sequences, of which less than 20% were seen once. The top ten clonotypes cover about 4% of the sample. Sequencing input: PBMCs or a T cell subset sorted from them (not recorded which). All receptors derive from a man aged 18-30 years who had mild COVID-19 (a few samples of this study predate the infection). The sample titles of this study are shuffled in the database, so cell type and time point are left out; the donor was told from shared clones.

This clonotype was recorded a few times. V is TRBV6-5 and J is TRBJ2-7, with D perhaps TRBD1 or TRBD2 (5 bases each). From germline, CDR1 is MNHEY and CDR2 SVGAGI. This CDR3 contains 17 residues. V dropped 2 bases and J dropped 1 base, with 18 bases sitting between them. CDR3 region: CASSYRGSGADSYEQYF. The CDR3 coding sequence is TGTGCCAGCAGTTACCGGGGCAGTGGCGCTGATTCCTACGAGCAGTACTTC.

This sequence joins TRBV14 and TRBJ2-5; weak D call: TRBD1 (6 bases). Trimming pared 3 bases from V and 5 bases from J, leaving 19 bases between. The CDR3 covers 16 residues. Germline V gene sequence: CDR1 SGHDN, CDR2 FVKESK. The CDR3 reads CASSQRNTGLRETQYF. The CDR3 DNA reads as TGTGCCAGCAGCCAGCGAAATACAGGGTTGAGGGAGACCCAGTACTTC.

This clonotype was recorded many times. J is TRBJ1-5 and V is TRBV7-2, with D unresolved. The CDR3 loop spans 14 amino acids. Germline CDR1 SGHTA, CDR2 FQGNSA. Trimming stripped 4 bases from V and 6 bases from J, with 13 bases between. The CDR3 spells CASSSPKAGQPQHF. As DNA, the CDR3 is TGTGCCAGCAGCTCCCCCAAGGCAGGTCAGCCCCAGCATTTT.

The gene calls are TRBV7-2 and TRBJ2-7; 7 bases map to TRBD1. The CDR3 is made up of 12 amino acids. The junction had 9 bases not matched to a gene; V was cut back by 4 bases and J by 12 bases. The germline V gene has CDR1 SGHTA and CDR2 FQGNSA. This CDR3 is CASSSADRRAYF. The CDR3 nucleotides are TGTGCCAGCAGCTCAGCGGACAGGAGAGCGTACTTC.

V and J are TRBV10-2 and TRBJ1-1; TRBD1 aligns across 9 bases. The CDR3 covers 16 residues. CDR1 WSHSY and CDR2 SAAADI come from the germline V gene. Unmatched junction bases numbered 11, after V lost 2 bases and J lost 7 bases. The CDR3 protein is CASSEPYSGTGIEAFF. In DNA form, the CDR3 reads TGCGCCAGCAGTGAGCCATACTCCGGGACAGGGATTGAAGCTTTCTTT.

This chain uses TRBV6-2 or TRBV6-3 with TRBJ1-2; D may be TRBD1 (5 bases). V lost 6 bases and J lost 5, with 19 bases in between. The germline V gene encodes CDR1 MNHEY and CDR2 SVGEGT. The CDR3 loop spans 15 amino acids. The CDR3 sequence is CASRKETGTRYGYTF. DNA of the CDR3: TGTGCCAGCAGGAAGGAAACCGGGACGAGATATGGCTACACCTTC.

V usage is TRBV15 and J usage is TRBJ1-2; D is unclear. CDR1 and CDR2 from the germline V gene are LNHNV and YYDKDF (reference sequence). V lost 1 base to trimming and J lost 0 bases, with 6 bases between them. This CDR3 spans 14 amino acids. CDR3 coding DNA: TGTGCCACCAGCAGAGGAGGGACTAACTATGGCTACACCTTC. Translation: CATSRGGTNYGYTF.

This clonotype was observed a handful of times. Here the CDR3 reads CASSYIERGASTYEQYV. For the CDR3, the DNA is TGTGCCAGCAGTTACATCGAGCGGGGGGCATCAACCTACGAGCAGTACGTC. V gene TRBV6-5 combines with J gene TRBJ2-7; 9 bases line up with TRBD2. Germline V gives CDR1 MNHEY, CDR2 SVGAGI. The CDR3 has 17 amino acids. Trimming at V came to 2 bases and at J to 2 bases, leaving 10 bases not matched to a gene.

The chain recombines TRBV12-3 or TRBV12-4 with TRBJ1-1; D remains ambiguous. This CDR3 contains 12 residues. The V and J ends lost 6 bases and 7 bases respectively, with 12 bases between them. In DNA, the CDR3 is TGTGCCAGCAGCCCGGCTCGGGATGAAGCTTTCTTT. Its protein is CASSPARDEAFF.

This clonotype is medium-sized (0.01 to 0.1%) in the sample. CDR3 coding DNA: TGTGCCAGCAGCTTGGGATTGGGCCATGAAAAACTGTTTTTT. Its protein is CASSLGLGHEKLFF. The rearrangement uses TRBV5-5 and TRBJ1-4; no definite D call. This CDR3 spans 14 amino acids. Trimming shortened V by 0 bases and J by 6 bases, and 9 bases separated the two germline ends. CDR1 SGHKS and CDR2 YYEKEE come from the germline V gene (reference sequence).

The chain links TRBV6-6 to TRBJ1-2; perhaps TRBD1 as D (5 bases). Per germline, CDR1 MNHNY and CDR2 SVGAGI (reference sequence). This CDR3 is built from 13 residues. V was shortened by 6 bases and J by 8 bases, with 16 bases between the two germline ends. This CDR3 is CASSPTGGEGYTF. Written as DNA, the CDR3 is TGTGCCAGCAGCCCCACAGGAGGTGAAGGCTACACCTTC.

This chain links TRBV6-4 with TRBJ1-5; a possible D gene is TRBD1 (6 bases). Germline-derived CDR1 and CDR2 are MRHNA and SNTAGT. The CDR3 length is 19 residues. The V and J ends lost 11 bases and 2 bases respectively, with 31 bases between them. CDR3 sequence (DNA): TGTGCCGGGCAGACAGGAACCTCAACGGTAGCTGGGGGCAATCAGCCCCAGCATTTT. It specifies CAGQTGTSTVAGGNQPQHF.

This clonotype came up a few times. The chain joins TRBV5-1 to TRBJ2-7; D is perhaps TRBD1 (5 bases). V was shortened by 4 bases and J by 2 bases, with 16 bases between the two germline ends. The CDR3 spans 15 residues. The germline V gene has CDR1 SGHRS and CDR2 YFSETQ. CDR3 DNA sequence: TGCGCCAGCAGCGTGCAGGGCAATTGGGCCTACGAGCAGTACTTC. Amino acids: CASSVQGNWAYEQYF.